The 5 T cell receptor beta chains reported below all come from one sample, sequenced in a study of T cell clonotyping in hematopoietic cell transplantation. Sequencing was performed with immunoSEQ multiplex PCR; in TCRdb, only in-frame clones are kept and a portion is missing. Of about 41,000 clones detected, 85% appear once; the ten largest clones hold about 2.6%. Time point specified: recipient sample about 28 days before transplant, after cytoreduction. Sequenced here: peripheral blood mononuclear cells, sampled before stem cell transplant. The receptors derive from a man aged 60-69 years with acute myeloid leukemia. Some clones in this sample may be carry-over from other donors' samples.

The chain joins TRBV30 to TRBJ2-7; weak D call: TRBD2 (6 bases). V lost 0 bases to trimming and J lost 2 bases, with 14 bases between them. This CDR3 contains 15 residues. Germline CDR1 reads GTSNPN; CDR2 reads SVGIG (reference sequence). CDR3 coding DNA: TGTGCCTGGAGTGTTCCGGGGGTCAGAGCCTACGAGCAGTACTTC. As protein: CAWSVPGVRAYEQYF. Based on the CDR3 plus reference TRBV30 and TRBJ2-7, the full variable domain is SQTIHQWPATLVQPVGSPLSLECTVEGTSNPNLYWYRQAAGRGLQLLFYSVGIGQISSEVPQNLSASRPQDRQFILSSKKLLLSDSGFYLCAWSVPGVRAYEQYFGPGTRLTVT.

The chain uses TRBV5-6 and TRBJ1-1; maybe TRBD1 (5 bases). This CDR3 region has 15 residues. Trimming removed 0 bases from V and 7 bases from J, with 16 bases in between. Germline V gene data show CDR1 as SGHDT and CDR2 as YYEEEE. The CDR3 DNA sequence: TGTGCCAGCAGCTTGGTTGGGGGGTTAATGGGTGAAGCTTTCTTT. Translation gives CASSLVGGLMGEAFF.

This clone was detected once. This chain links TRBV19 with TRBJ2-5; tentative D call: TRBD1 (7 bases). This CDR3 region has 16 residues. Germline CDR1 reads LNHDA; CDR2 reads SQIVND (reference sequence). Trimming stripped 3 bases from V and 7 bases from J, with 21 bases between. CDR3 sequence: CASSIDARGAGGTQYF. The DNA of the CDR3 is TGTGCCAGTAGTATCGACGCCAGGGGGGCCGGCGGGACCCAGTACTTC.

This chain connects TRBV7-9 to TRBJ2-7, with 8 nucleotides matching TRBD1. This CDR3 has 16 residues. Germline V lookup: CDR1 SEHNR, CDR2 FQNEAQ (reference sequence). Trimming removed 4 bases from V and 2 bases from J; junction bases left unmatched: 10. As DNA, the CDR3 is TGTGCCAGCAGCTCCGTCTGGACAGGGAGTACCTACGAGCAGTACTTC. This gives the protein CASSSVWTGSTYEQYF.

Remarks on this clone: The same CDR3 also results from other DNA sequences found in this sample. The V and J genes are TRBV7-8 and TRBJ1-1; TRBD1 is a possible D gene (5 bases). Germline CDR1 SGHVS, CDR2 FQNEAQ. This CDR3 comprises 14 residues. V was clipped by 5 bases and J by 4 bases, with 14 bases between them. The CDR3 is CASSPDLGGTEAFF. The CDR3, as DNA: TGTGCCAGCAGCCCCGATTTGGGGGGCACTGAAGCTTTCTTT.